These 8 T cell receptor beta chains were sequenced from one sample in a study of blood T cell repertoires in COVID-19 (dated by TCRdb to 2018 to 2021). Preparation of the library involved the immunoSEQ multiplex PCR assay. Imported from immuneACCESS, the table was reduced by TCRdb to in-frame sequences with V and J called. These copies leave out some clones; in studies compared against another copy, an unresolved V gene accounts for under half, and the cause of the remainder is not known. The sample has around 230,000 clones on record, just under 85% of them singletons. The ten top clones hold roughly a tenth of the sample. The specimen was peripheral blood. The receptors were sampled from a woman older than 75 with acute or convalescent COVID-19.

The V gene is TRBV28, the J gene TRBJ1-2; D unclear. Germline loops: CDR1 MDHEN, CDR2 SYDVKM. With 4 bases removed from V and 5 bases from J, the gap between germline ends came to 23 bases. CDR3 length equals 17 residues. For the CDR3, the DNA is TGTGCCAGCAGTTATGCGTCCACCACCGGAGTCGGATATGGCTACACCTTC. Its translation is CASSYASTTGVGYGYTF.

This chain uses TRBV29-1 with TRBJ2-1, with 8 bases lining up with TRBD1. This CDR3 region has 17 residues. The J segment lost 4 bases and the V segment lost 7 bases, leaving 18 bases of the junction unmatched. CDR1 is SQVTM, CDR2 ANQGSEA, per germline. CDR3 bases: TGCAGCGCACGGACAGGGATCGCTCCCCCCAGGTACAATGAGCAGTTCTTC. This translates into CSARTGIAPPRYNEQFF.

This clone was counted once. The genes are TRBV7-2 and TRBJ1-1, with D perhaps TRBD1 (5 bases). The V gene lost 10 bases and the J gene lost 0 bases, with 12 bases spanning the gap. The germline V gene encodes CDR1 SGHTA and CDR2 FQGNSA. The CDR3 extends over 13 amino acids. CDR3 sequence: CATQVLVNTEAFF. CDR3 DNA: TGTGCCACACAGGTGTTGGTGAACACTGAAGCTTTCTTT.

The chain uses TRBV10-2 and TRBJ2-5; the match to TRBD2 covers 8 bases. Germline CDR1 reads WSHSY; CDR2 reads SAAADI. V shed 5 bases and J 6 bases; nucleotides not matched to a gene: 14. This CDR3 comprises 16 residues. The chain's CDR3 is CASSTGTSKVRKTQYF. The DNA of the CDR3 is TGCGCCAGCAGTACTGGGACTAGTAAGGTCCGGAAGACCCAGTACTTC.

V is TRBV2 and J is TRBJ2-7; 8 bases are a match to TRBD1. The V segment lost 7 bases and the J segment 5 bases; nucleotides outside the gene matches: 13. The CDR3 is 15 amino acids. Germline V lookup: CDR1 SNHLY, CDR2 FYNNEI. The CDR3 reads CASNLDRGKSNEQYF. Here the CDR3 DNA reads TGTGCCAGCAACCTCGACAGGGGAAAAAGCAACGAGCAGTACTTC.

The chain has TRBV5-1 and TRBJ1-3; D gene ambiguous. CDR3 length equals 13 residues. V gave up 3 bases and J gave up 1 base, with 5 bases separating them. The germline CDR1 and CDR2 sequences are SGHRS and YFSETQ. The CDR3 here is CASSSLSGNTIYF. The CDR3 DNA follows: TGCGCCAGCAGCTCCTTATCTGGAAACACCATATATTTT.

The chain links TRBV6-5 to TRBJ1-2; 8 bases fit TRBD1. Losses at the gene ends were 6 bases for V and 4 bases for J; bases not matched to a gene: 7. This CDR3 is 14 amino acids long. The germline CDR1 and CDR2 sequences are MNHEY and SVGAGI. This CDR3 reads CASSTRQGPYGYTF. The DNA for the CDR3 is TGTGCCAGCAGCACAAGACAGGGGCCCTATGGCTACACCTTC.

CDR3 nucleotide sequence: TGTGCCAGCAGCCAAGATCGGGAGCGGCCTCAAGAGACCCAGTACTTC. Protein: CASSQDRERPQETQYF. The gene calls are TRBV3-1 (or the pseudogene TRBV3-2) and TRBJ2-5; tentatively, D is TRBD2 (6 bases). This CDR3 is built from 16 residues. Germline V gene sequence: CDR1 LGHDT, CDR2 YNNKEL (reference sequence). V was pared by 0 bases and J by 2 bases, with 13 bases between.